This T cell receptor beta chain was sequenced for a study of shared clonotypes between healthy human individuals. Naive CD8 cells comprised CD45RO-negative, CCR7-positively selected cells, excluding terminally differentiated effector memory CD45RA+ cells. CDR3 size: 15 residues. The trim removed 4 bases at V and 6 bases at J, leaving 12 bases unmatched. Germline-derived CDR1 and CDR2 are SGDLS and YYNGEE. On sorted subsets, replicate PCRs used approximately 190 ng DNA, or approximately 33,000 T cell genomes. The assay was immunoSEQ multiplex PCR, and TCRdb's table has in-frame clones only and misses some. The repertoire includes 550,000 to 750,000 clones, nearly 97% of them detected once, and 0.1% to 0.11% sits in the top ten.

The rearrangement uses TRBV9 and TRBJ2-7, with 8 bases that match TRBD2. The clonotype comes from a woman in her twenties or thirties in good health. The sample taken for sequencing was naive CD8+ T cells sorted from blood. For the CDR3, the DNA is TGTGCCAGCAGCTCCACGGGAGGGCCGGGCTCCGAGCAGTACTTC. The encoded protein is CASSSTGGPGSEQYF.